This T cell receptor (beta chain) was identified in a study of blood T cell repertoires in COVID-19 (dated by TCRdb to the early 2020s). Some background on the complete study: Collaborator samples came from the United States, Italy and Spain and covered acute and convalescent phases of COVID-19. The prospective study material was composed of cDNA or gDNA derived from T cells, B-cell-depleted T cells, or PBMCs. Subjects who had been exposed to COVID-19, were actively infected with it, or had recovered from it provided the deeply sampled blood TCRbeta repertoires that made up the dataset. The repertoires were released in a freely available public database intended as a resource for research on the immune response to SARS-CoV-2. The samples were drawn from two sources: the first 160 participants of the ongoing ImmuneRACE study, and over 950 subjects contributed by 6 global collaborators. The sample metadata nearly always contained a de-identified subject ID, COVID-19 status, age in years and sex. HLA class I and class II types, where available, came from metadata supplied by the sample provider rather than from assay-based typing.

As to this clone: The specificity of this receptor is unknown. No base qualities exist here, and no much larger clone lies one base off it.

The immunoSEQ Assay, a bias-controlled multiplex PCR, was used to amplify TCRbeta CDR3 regions from genomic DNA. As for the authors' bioinformatics: Nucleated cell counts per sample were estimated from amplification of reference gene primers within the assay. To quantify the absolute abundance of each unique TCRbeta CDR3 rearrangement, sequence reads were collapsed and filtered. For each sample, productive Simpson clonality was calculated as the square root of Simpson's diversity index across productive rearrangements. This immuneACCESS table, as held by TCRdb, lists in-frame sequences with V and J called but not all clones. Of the missing ones, under half trace to an unresolved V gene in checked studies; the others have no known cause. The V and J calls and clone size are taken from that table; D and trimming were inferred from the DNA. Here the sample has 88,000 or so clones; 85% to 90% occur a single time. The ten largest clonotypes hold 3.8% of the sample.

At the junction V is shortened by 0 bases and J by 4 bases; bases outside the gene matches: 13. From the cysteine through the phenylalanine, the CDR3 covers 18 amino acids. Just the 54-base CDR3 DNA is kept, in frame starting at base 1. The germline V gene encodes CDR1 LGHDT and CDR2 YNNKEL (reference sequence). The collaborating institutions used their own protocols to collect whole blood in K2EDTA tubes. Collaborator samples were shipped for TCRbeta analysis as frozen whole blood, isolated PBMCs, or DNA extracted from either sample type. The investigation overall reported the following: How much clinical and demographic metadata was included differed by source and by participant, and the metadata was provided uncurated.

The TCR comes from a man in his 60s with acute or convalescent COVID-19. Sequences were obtained from peripheral blood. The V and J genes are TRBV3-1 (or the pseudogene TRBV3-2) and TRBJ2-3; 7 bases in between match TRBD2. For the CDR3, the sequence is CASSQDYRRPGGSDTQYF. In nucleotide form, the sequence is TGTGCCAGCAGCCAAGATTACCGGCGACCGGGAGGCTCAGATACGCAGTATTTT.